These 15 T cell receptor beta chains share one sample of origin, sequenced in a study of shared clonotypes between healthy human individuals. Assay: immunoSEQ multiplex PCR; the TCRdb copy retains only in-frame clones and omits some. The sample lists millions of clones, approximately 95% occurring once. Sequencing was carried out using naive CD4+ T cells from PBMCs. Specified subset: CD45RA+ positively selected. The receptor set was obtained from a man aged 18 to 30 in good health. Some clones in this sample may be carry-over from other donors' samples.

This rearrangement joins TRBV5-1 to TRBJ2-7, with TRBD1 identical over 9 bases. Trimming at V came to 3 bases and at J to 3 bases, leaving 13 bases not matched to a gene. The CDR3 has 17 residues. From germline, CDR1 is SGHRS and CDR2 YFSETQ. This chain's CDR3 is CASSSTDRGWFGYEQYF. In nucleotides, the CDR3 is TGCGCCAGCAGCTCAACGGACAGGGGTTGGTTCGGCTACGAGCAGTACTTC.

The CDR3 DNA sequence: TGTGCCAGTAGCTCCGGATCACGGCGCTACGAGCAGTACTTC. Translation gives CASSSGSRRYEQYF. This sequence joins TRBV19 and TRBJ2-7; no firm D call. CDR1 and CDR2 from the germline V gene are LNHDA and SQIVND (reference sequence). V shed 6 bases and J shed 3 bases, with 15 bases lying between them. CDR3 length: 14 residues.

The chain employs TRBV18 and TRBJ1-2; D call uncertain. V gave up 3 bases and J gave up 6 bases, with 14 bases separating them. Germline V CDR1 and CDR2: KGHSH, LQKENI. The CDR3 spans 14 residues. The CDR3 here is CASSPTIGVDGYTF. In DNA, the CDR3 is TGTGCCAGCTCACCTACGATCGGGGTCGATGGCTACACCTTC.

Comment on this clone: The same CDR3 also results from other DNA sequences found in this sample. V and J are TRBV5-1 and TRBJ2-1; D ambiguous. V was clipped by 0 bases and J by 8 bases, with 6 bases between them. The CDR3 covers 12 residues. Germline assignment: CDR1 SGHRS and CDR2 YFSETQ. The CDR3 is CASSLGQDEQFF. DNA of the CDR3: TGCGCCAGCAGCTTGGGGCAAGATGAGCAGTTCTTC.

The chain has TRBV18 and TRBJ1-5; D may be TRBD1 (6 bases). V shed 4 bases and J shed 3 bases, with 10 bases lying between them. This CDR3 region has 14 residues. CDR1 KGHSH and CDR2 LQKENI come from the germline V gene. The CDR3 loop reads CASSLTGNNQPQHF. CDR3 nucleotide sequence: TGTGCCAGCTCACTAACAGGGAACAATCAGCCCCAGCATTTT.

This chain connects TRBV5-1 to TRBJ2-1, with D possibly TRBD1 on 5 matching bases. V dropped 4 bases and J dropped 10 bases, with 21 bases sitting between them. CDR1 SGHRS and CDR2 YFSETQ come from the germline V gene. The CDR3 contains 15 residues. For the CDR3, the DNA is TGCGCCAGCAGCCACAGGTCCTCGGCCTTGAGGGAGCAGTTCTTC. Amino acid sequence: CASSHRSSALREQFF.

The CDR3 reads CASSLNLASSVNEQFF. The CDR3 DNA is TGTGCCAGCAGCTTAAACCTCGCTAGCTCGGTTAATGAGCAGTTCTTC. The chain joins TRBV13 to TRBJ2-1; tentative D call: TRBD2 (5 bases). The germline V gene has CDR1 PRHDT and CDR2 FYEKMQ (reference sequence). The germline V and J ends were trimmed by 2 bases and 7 bases, with 18 bases remaining between them. There are 16 residues in the CDR3.

The chain is built from TRBV5-1 and TRBJ2-3; the D gene could be TRBD1 or TRBD2 (5 bases each). With 0 bases removed from V and 5 bases from J, the gap between germline ends came to 13 bases. The CDR3 is 15 residues long. Germline V gives CDR1 SGHRS, CDR2 YFSETQ. CDR3 in amino acids: CASSLGALGVDTQYF. CDR3 nucleotides: TGCGCCAGCAGCTTGGGGGCCCTGGGGGTAGATACGCAGTATTTT.

The gene calls are TRBV6-1 and TRBJ1-3, with D unresolved. The CDR3 totals 15 residues. Germline CDR1 reads MNHNS; CDR2 reads SASEGT. The V gene lost 1 base and the J gene lost 0 bases, with 7 bases spanning the gap. For the CDR3, the DNA is TGTGCCAGCAGTGAAGGACCGTACTCTGGAAACACCATATATTTT. This translates into CASSEGPYSGNTIYF.

The chain is built from TRBV11-2 and TRBJ1-2; D ambiguous. CDR1 and CDR2 from the germline V gene are SGHAT and FQNNGV. The CDR3 is 13 amino acids. With 1 base removed from V and 6 bases from J, the gap between germline ends came to 9 bases. CDR3 nucleotides: TGTGCCAGCAGCTTAGTATTTACGGATGGCTACACCTTC. Residues: CASSLVFTDGYTF.

Notes on this clone: Other DNA sequences from this sample encode an identical CDR3 as well. The CDR3 loop reads CASSQDRTPQETQYF. CDR3 nucleotide sequence: TGCGCCAGCAGCCAAGATCGTACTCCACAAGAGACCCAGTACTTC. This sequence joins TRBV4-3 and TRBJ2-5; D gene uncertain. CDR3 length equals 15 residues. V shed 0 bases and J shed 2 bases, with 10 bases lying between them. From germline, CDR1 is LGHNA and CDR2 YSLEER.

This chain links TRBV28 with TRBJ2-1; D is perhaps TRBD1 (6 bases). The CDR3 consists of 15 residues. Germline loops: CDR1 MDHEN, CDR2 SYDVKM. The V and J ends lost 7 bases and 5 bases respectively, with 18 bases between them. CDR3 bases: TGTGCCAGCAACCTGGGACACCACCGAAACAATGAGCAGTTCTTC. As protein: CASNLGHHRNNEQFF.

The chain recombines TRBV13 with TRBJ1-2, with TRBD1 matching 7 bases. This CDR3 spans 15 amino acids. Germline CDR1 PRHDT, CDR2 FYEKMQ (reference sequence). The V and J ends lost 4 bases and 7 bases, in that order; junction bases with no gene match: 12. This chain's CDR3 is CASSYGKQGSTGYTF. The CDR3, as DNA: TGTGCCAGCAGCTACGGAAAACAGGGGTCGACTGGCTACACCTTC. The full variable domain, rest sourced from reference TRBV13 and TRBJ1-2, is AAGVIQSPRHLIKEKRETATLKCYPIPRHDTVYWYQQGPGQDPQFLISFYEKMQSDKGSIPDRFSAQQFSDYHSELNMSSLELGDSALYFCASSYGKQGSTGYTFGSGTRLTVV.

This chain connects TRBV30 to TRBJ1-2; no firm D call. Germline V gene lookup returns CDR1 GTSNPN and CDR2 SVGIG (reference sequence). This CDR3 has 14 amino acids. V dropped 0 bases and J dropped 8 bases, with 16 bases sitting between them. CDR3 DNA: TGTGCCTGGAGTGTCGGGCGGGTGGTGGGAGGCTACACCTTC. Translated, it gives CAWSVGRVVGGYTF.

V gene TRBV5-1 combines with J gene TRBJ2-7, with D unclear. CDR3 length equals 14 residues. Trimming left V 1 base short and J 1 base short, with 9 bases between. Germline V gene data show CDR1 as SGHRS and CDR2 as YFSETQ. The CDR3 DNA is TGCGCCAGCAGCTTGAGCGCAGCTTCCTACGAGCAGTACTTC. Translated, it gives CASSLSAASYEQYF.